This T cell receptor (beta chain) emerged from a study of technical replicates of blood from a few donors. Note on this clone: This CDR3 is missing its conserved last phenylalanine or tryptophan, likely due to a read error. It is unclear where the CDR3 begins or ends on the DNA, so no DNA is shown, and the CDR3 is as TCRdb lists it.

The assay was immunoSEQ multiplex PCR, and TCRdb's table has in-frame clones only and misses some. The data show roughly 50,000 clones, nearly 95% seen once. This sequence originates from a human donor in good health. Some clones in this sample may be carry-over from other donors' samples. The sample comprised PBMCs.

CDR3 amino acids: CAISESTGGPTRA. The gene calls are TRBV10-3 and TRBJ2-7; the DNA was not compared with TRBD2, the D call given in the table. The CDR3 has 13 residues if both end residues are counted. CDR1 and CDR2 (germline): ENHRY, SYGVKD.